The 7 T cell receptor beta chains given below trace back to one sample, sequenced in a study of T cells in Graves' hyperthyroidism and ophthalmopathy. What was amplified from RNA transcripts were TCR beta CDR3 regions. HTBI primers were used for first-round RT-PCR of the TCR CDR3. TCRdb recomputed calls from the multiplex PCR reads with MiXCR, one row per CDR3 protein. The profile shows 600,000 to 800,000 distinct CDR3 sequences, approximately 36% of them singletons. Sequenced material: blood. These receptors were taken from a woman aged 40 to 50 with Graves' hyperthyroidism.

The V call is TRBV10-3, the J call TRBJ1-5; D is unclear. Germline V lookup: CDR1 ENHRY, CDR2 SYGVKD. CDR3 length: 13 amino acids. V was pared by 10 bases and J by 9 bases, with 19 bases between. CDR3 coding DNA: TGTGCCAGCGATAGGCAGCTCTATGGGCCCCAGCATTTT. Protein: CASDRQLYGPQHF.

The CDR3: CASSLSILGELFF. The CDR3 nucleotides are TGTGCCAGCAGCTTATCTATTCTCGGGGAGCTGTTTTTT. The chain combines TRBV7-9 with TRBJ2-2; D remains ambiguous. Germline CDR1 is SEHNR and CDR2 is FQNEAQ (reference sequence). The CDR3 is made up of 13 amino acids. Trimming removed 2 bases at V and 7 bases at J, with 8 bases between.

This clonotype has at least ten counts. The V call is TRBV24-1, the J call TRBJ2-5, with 10 bases fitting TRBD1. Losses at the gene ends were 5 bases for V and 3 bases for J; bases not matched to a gene: 8. This CDR3 spans 16 amino acids. Germline V gene lookup returns CDR1 KGHDR and CDR2 SFDVKD. The DNA for the CDR3 is TGTGCCACCAGTGGTGGCCGGGACAGGGGCGAAGAGACCCAGTACTTC. Residues: CATSGGRDRGEETQYF.

The CDR3: CASSSHFSWNTEAFF. The CDR3 DNA follows: TGTGCCAGCAGCTCGCATTTTTCATGGAACACTGAAGCTTTCTTT. This chain joins TRBV11-2 and TRBJ1-1; unclear D gene. CDR1 and CDR2 from the germline V gene are SGHAT and FQNNGV. Trimming took off 4 bases at V and 1 base at J, with 13 bases between the two ends. The CDR3 is made up of 15 amino acids.

This clonotype was counted at least ten times. The chain links TRBV20-1 to TRBJ1-1, with D uncertain. The CDR3 loop spans 11 amino acids. Trimming shortened V by 3 bases and J by 8 bases, and 10 bases separated the two germline ends. Germline assignment: CDR1 DFQATT and CDR2 SNEGSKA (reference sequence). The CDR3 spells CSASRQAEAFF. CDR3 in DNA: TGCAGTGCTAGTCGGCAGGCCGAAGCTTTCTTT.

This clonotype has ten or more counts. This CDR3 is CSVGVRGDTEAFF. The CDR3 DNA is TGCAGCGTTGGAGTTCGCGGTGACACTGAAGCTTTCTTT. The genes are TRBV29-1 and TRBJ1-1, with D uncertain. CDR1 SQVTM and CDR2 ANQGSEA come from the germline V gene. The CDR3 is 13 residues long. V was pared by 4 bases and J by 3 bases, with 12 bases between.

The V call is TRBV9, the J call TRBJ1-5; D not resolved. The germline gives CDR1 SGDLS, CDR2 YYNGEE. The CDR3 totals 14 residues. The V and J ends lost 6 bases and 3 bases respectively, with 13 bases between them. The CDR3 loop is CASNKWGVNQPQHF. For the CDR3, the DNA is TGTGCCAGCAACAAATGGGGTGTCAATCAGCCCCAGCATTTT. Looking up the rest from reference TRBV9 and TRBJ1-5 gives the full variable domain: DSGVTQTPKHLITATGQRVTLRCSPRSGDLSVYWYQQSLDQGLQFLIQYYNGEERAKGNILERFSAQQFPDLHSELNLSSLELGDSALYFCASNKWGVNQPQHFGDGTRLSIL.